Below are 14 T cell receptor beta chains sequenced from a single sample in a study of Ad26.COV2.S vaccination and SARS-CoV-2 variants listed by TCRdb under 2021. In the paper's terms, the treatment or condition label means: some 19 received Ad26.COV2.S at low or high dose, single or two shots; 5 received placebo; per-sample allocation not given. Repertoires of vaccine and placebo recipients were sequenced from samples taken on day 63 after the first injection. The library was produced with the immunoSEQ multiplex PCR assay. TCRdb obtained this table from immuneACCESS and retained in-frame rearrangements with V and J assigned. These tables miss some clones; where compared with another copy, unresolved V genes account for less than half of the shortfall, and the remainder is unexplained. This sample lists more than 300,000 clones; 85% were detected once. 2% to 2.5% of the sample lies in the top ten.

This sample comprised peripheral blood, obtained in a trial of Ad26.COV2.S vaccine versus placebo. These receptors were taken from a person between 18 and 65 years old who received the Ad26.COV2.S COVID-19 vaccine or a placebo.

The chain joins TRBV7-9 to TRBJ1-1; no clear D. V gave up 6 bases and J gave up 5 bases, with 13 bases separating them. The CDR3 has 13 residues. Germline V CDR1 and CDR2: SEHNR, FQNEAQ (reference sequence). The CDR3 loop reads CASRARGRTEAFF. The CDR3, as DNA: TGTGCCAGCAGGGCCAGAGGGAGGACTGAAGCTTTCTTT.

J is TRBJ2-2 and V is TRBV2; D unclear. There are 13 residues in the CDR3. Looked up from germline, CDR1 is SNHLY and CDR2 is FYNNEI. Trimming pared 4 bases from V and 1 base from J, leaving 4 bases between. The DNA for the CDR3 is TGTGCCAGCAGTGCGCAGAACACCGGGGAGCTGTTTTTT. Translated, it gives CASSAQNTGELFF. Full variable domain (rest looked up from reference TRBV2 and TRBJ2-2): EPEVTQTPSHQVTQMGQEVILRCVPISNHLYFYWYRQILGQKVEFLVSFYNNEISEKSEIFDDQFSVERPDGSNFTLKIRSTKLEDSAMYFCASSAQNTGELFFGEGSRLTVL.

The chain recombines TRBV28 with TRBJ2-5; weak D call: TRBD2 (5 bases). The CDR3 runs to 12 residues. The V end lost 6 bases, the J end lost 7 bases, and 12 bases lay between the germline ends. CDR1 and CDR2 from the germline V gene are MDHEN and SYDVKM. The CDR3 DNA follows: TGTGCCAGCAGCTTAAACGCGGGGACCCAGTACTTC. Its protein product is CASSLNAGTQYF.

V and J are TRBV18 and TRBJ2-1, with D possibly being TRBD1 or TRBD2 (6 bases each). Germline assignment: CDR1 KGHSH and CDR2 LQKENI. This CDR3 comprises 12 residues. The V and J ends lost 6 bases and 8 bases respectively, with 11 bases between them. The CDR3 loop is CASSNRGDEQFF. The CDR3 DNA follows: TGTGCCAGCTCTAATAGGGGGGATGAGCAGTTCTTC.

The chain is built from TRBV2 and TRBJ2-3; 11 bases are shared with TRBD2. V trimming: 10 bases; J trimming: 5 bases; junction bases outside the gene matches: 8. Germline CDR1 is SNHLY and CDR2 is FYNNEI. The CDR3 extends over 14 amino acids. The CDR3 sequence: CAITPLAGGDTQYF. CDR3 nucleotide sequence: TGTGCCATCACCCCTCTAGCGGGGGGAGATACGCAGTATTTT. Variable domain in full (rest from reference TRBV2 and TRBJ2-3): EPEVTQTPSHQVTQMGQEVILRCVPISNHLYFYWYRQILGQKVEFLVSFYNNEISEKSEIFDDQFSVERPDGSNFTLKIRSTKLEDSAMYFCAITPLAGGDTQYFGPGTRLTVL.

The chain has TRBV4-2 and TRBJ1-2; no definite D call. Germline V gene data show CDR1 as LGHNA and CDR2 as YNFKEQ. V lost 0 bases to trimming and J lost 4 bases, with 6 bases between them. There are 13 residues in the CDR3. The CDR3 bases are TGTGCCAGCAGCCAAGATCTACCCTATGGCTACACCTTC. Amino acid sequence: CASSQDLPYGYTF.

This clone was picked up one time. The chain recombines TRBV9 with TRBJ2-7, with D possibly matching TRBD2 (6 bases). CDR3 length equals 16 residues. V dropped 0 bases and J dropped 1 base, with 14 bases sitting between them. CDR1 and CDR2 (germline): SGDLS, YYNGEE. CDR3 amino acids: CASSVAAGIGSYEQYF. For the CDR3, the DNA is TGTGCCAGCAGCGTAGCGGCGGGGATTGGGTCCTACGAGCAGTACTTC.

The chain couples TRBV19 to TRBJ1-5; 7 bases are shared with TRBD1. After removal of 2 bases from V and 2 bases from J, the junction contained 6 bases not matched to a gene. Germline-derived CDR1 and CDR2 are LNHDA and SQIVND (reference sequence). This CDR3 is 16 amino acids long. CDR3: CASSIPTGTGNQPQHF. In DNA, the CDR3 is TGTGCCAGTAGTATACCCACCGGGACAGGCAATCAGCCCCAGCATTTT.

V usage is TRBV15 and J usage is TRBJ2-6; D perhaps matches TRBD2 (5 bases). V was shortened by 0 bases and J by 0 bases, with 15 bases between the two germline ends. From germline, CDR1 is LNHNV and CDR2 YYDKDF (reference sequence). This CDR3 comprises 19 residues. The CDR3 spells CATSRDGGFVLSGANVLTF. The CDR3 DNA reads TGTGCCACCAGCAGAGATGGCGGGTTTGTTCTCTCTGGGGCCAACGTCCTGACTTTC.

The rearrangement links TRBV4-1 to TRBJ2-7, with 7 bases matching TRBD2. The germline V gene has CDR1 MGHRA and CDR2 YSYEKL. CDR3 length: 15 amino acids. After removal of 0 bases from V and 4 bases from J, the junction contained 6 bases not matched to a gene. CDR3 in amino acids: CASSQEGGFPYEQYF. As DNA, the CDR3 is TGCGCCAGCAGCCAAGAGGGGGGGTTCCCATACGAGCAGTACTTC.

The V and J genes are TRBV7-2 and TRBJ2-2, with D uncertain. This CDR3 spans 14 amino acids. V shed 5 bases and J shed 2 bases, with 9 bases lying between them. CDR1 is SGHTA and CDR2 is FQGNSA in the germline V gene. CDR3: CASSPLRNTGELFF. The CDR3 DNA follows: TGTGCCAGCAGCCCCCTTCGCAACACCGGGGAGCTGTTTTTT.

Written as DNA, the CDR3 is TGTGCCACGGGGCGTTACGAGCAGTACTTC. Amino acid sequence: CATGRYEQYF. The chain employs TRBV6-5 and TRBJ2-7; perhaps D is TRBD1 or TRBD2 (5 bases each). The CDR3 contains 10 residues. Trimming left V 10 bases short and J 4 bases short, with 8 bases between. Germline V gives CDR1 MNHEY, CDR2 SVGAGI.

V and J are TRBV6-5 and TRBJ2-2; no firm D call. This CDR3 spans 10 amino acids. V shed 6 bases and J shed 13 bases, with 9 bases lying between them. The V gene's germline CDR1 is MNHEY and CDR2 SVGAGI. CDR3 residues: CASRTSVLFF. The CDR3 coding sequence is TGTGCCAGCAGGACCAGTGTGCTGTTTTTT.

This clone came up a few times. The chain has TRBV5-5 and TRBJ1-5; 7 nucleotides align to TRBD1. CDR1 and CDR2 from the germline V gene are SGHKS and YYEKEE (reference sequence). The CDR3 covers 14 residues. With 4 bases clipped from V and 6 bases from J, the junction kept 7 bases outside the gene matches. The CDR3 region is CASSPDRVGQPQHF. The CDR3 coding sequence is TGTGCCAGCAGCCCCGACAGGGTAGGTCAGCCCCAGCATTTT.